The clone carrying this T cell receptor (beta chain) showed up just once. Its specificity is unknown. Germline V CDR1 and CDR2: MNHEY, SVGEGT. V gave up 4 bases and J gave up 1 base, with 16 bases separating them. The CDR3 consists of 16 residues. TCRdb's copy holds only in-frame clones and misses some; the assay was immunoSEQ multiplex PCR. This sample has about 400,000 clones, with 83% found just once. The treatment here: around 19 received Ad26.COV2.S at low or high dose, single or two shots; five or six received placebo; per-sample allocation not given. The study sampled participants on day 63 after the first vaccine or placebo injection. The data were taken from a study of Ad26.COV2.S vaccination and SARS-CoV-2 variants. General observations from the study: Total responses of T cells may have been underestimated by the analyses of TCR breadth and depth.

This sequence joins TRBV6-2 or TRBV6-3 and TRBJ1-1, with D perhaps matching TRBD1 (6 bases). This specimen consisted of peripheral blood, obtained in a trial of Ad26.COV2.S vaccine versus placebo. The TCR originated in a person between 18 and 60 years old who received the Ad26.COV2.S COVID-19 vaccine or a placebo. The CDR3, as DNA: TGTGCCAGCAGTTCTCAGATCGGGGGCCCGAACACTGAAGCTTTCTTT. Amino acid sequence: CASSSQIGGPNTEAFF.